The text below deals with one T cell receptor beta chain. Its target is not known. This entry belongs to a study of OX40 agonist ivuxolimab in advanced cancers. Study in general: Ivuxolimab was delivered to patients intravenously every 2 weeks at doses spanning 0.01 to 10 mg/kg.

Study-level points and caveats: In the 0.1 to 3.0 mg/kg range, CD4+ and CD8+ blood T cells had expanded clonally by week 6.

Trimming took 1 base from V and 2 from J, leaving 12 bases between them. CDR3 length: 15 residues. Looked up from germline, CDR1 is SGHRS and CDR2 is YFSETQ. Here immunoSEQ multiplex PCR was the method, and the copy in TCRdb shows in-frame clones only, minus some. Among some 75,000 clones listed, 85% were seen once. The input for sequencing was CD4+ or CD8+ T cells sorted from blood, taken in a trial of the OX40 agonist ivuxolimab. This receptor was obtained from an adult with an advanced solid tumor such as melanoma, head and neck, liver or kidney cancer. The chain couples TRBV5-1 to TRBJ1-1, with D unresolved. The CDR3 protein is CASSLLSTGNTEAFF. The CDR3 nucleotides read TGCGCCAGCAGCTTGTTGAGTACGGGAAACACTGAAGCTTTCTTT.